This TCR beta chain was recovered during a study of CD8+CD57+ T cells in acquired aplastic anemia. For the study at large: Mean DNA quantity obtained from sorted CD4+ and CD8+ cells was about 3.5 ug. Study results and caveats: Patients and controls had in common 25 to 30 CD8+ CDR3 sequences.

It was patients with CD8+CD57+ cell expansion by flow cytometry who were chosen for sequencing. CDR1 is SSHAT and CDR2 is FNYEAQ in the germline V gene (reference sequence). The CDR3 sequence is 14 residues long. The use of genomic DNA as template underpinned the TCR beta VDJ and CDR3 profiling. Each CDR3 protein is one row after TCRdb ran MiXCR on the reads. The sample comprises around 200,000 distinct CDR3 sequences, approximately 48% of which are singletons, and about an eighth rests with the top ten. With regard to this clonotype: As yet, its antigen is unknown. An end of the junction does not agree with germline; a read error may underlie this.

This TCR came from a human donor with aplastic anemia. The chain links TRBV7-7 to TRBJ2-1, with D perhaps TRBD1 (6 bases). Sequencing used sorted CD4+, CD8+, or CD8+CD57+ T cells (not recorded which) from PBMCs. DNA of the CDR3: TGTGCTAGCAGCTTAGGCCAGGGGTACAATGAGCAGTTCTTC. It is translated as CASSLGQGYNEQFF.